The 26 T cell receptor beta chains reported below all come from one sample, sequenced in a study of regulatory T cells in long-lasting Graves disease. Relying on iRepertoire HTBI primers and Arm-PCR of CDR3 regions, the team built TCR beta libraries. Via MiXCR, TCRdb re-called the multiplex PCR reads, giving one row per CDR3 protein. The sample has around 420,000 distinct CDR3 sequences; 15% to 17% are singletons. Time point described: newly diagnosed GD, antithyroid drugs for less than 3 months. TCR sequences were obtained from RNA taken from PBMCs. Sequencing used peripheral blood mononuclear cells (PBMCs), obtained at new diagnosis, from a patient treated with antithyroid drugs. These receptors came from a female donor with Graves disease.

This clonotype was counted ten times or more. The chain carries TRBV7-9 and TRBJ1-4, with TRBD1 as a possible D gene (5 bases). The CDR3 spans 13 residues. The germline V and J ends were trimmed by 5 bases and 5 bases, with 9 bases remaining between them. Germline V gives CDR1 SEHNR, CDR2 FQNEAQ (reference sequence). The CDR3 reads CASSGAGNEKLFF. CDR3 sequence (DNA): TGTGCCAGCAGCGGTGCAGGGAATGAAAAACTGTTTTTT.

This clonotype occurred many times. The genes are TRBV7-6 and TRBJ2-1; 8 bases line up with TRBD2. The germline V gene encodes CDR1 SGHVS and CDR2 FNYEAQ. This CDR3 contains 15 residues. The junction had 5 bases not matched to a gene; V was cut back by 1 base and J by 6 bases. CDR3 amino acids: CASSLVLAGTNEQFF. CDR3 DNA sequence: TGTGCCAGCAGCTTAGTGTTAGCGGGGACCAATGAGCAGTTCTTC.

This clonotype was detected many times. This chain joins TRBV7-8 and TRBJ2-3; 14 positions match TRBD2. This CDR3 spans 13 amino acids. The junction had 1 base not matched to a gene; V was cut back by 8 bases and J by 6 bases. Germline assignment: CDR1 SGHVS and CDR2 FQNEAQ. CDR3 DNA sequence: TGTGCCAGCCGGACTAGCGGGAGGGATACGCAGTATTTT. Translating it yields CASRTSGRDTQYF.

The sample holds many counts of this clonotype. The gene calls are TRBV11-2 and TRBJ2-5; D call uncertain. This CDR3 spans 15 amino acids. Germline assignment: CDR1 SGHAT and CDR2 FQNNGV. Trimming cost V 0 bases and J 2 bases, with 10 bases left between them. As DNA, the CDR3 is TGTGCCAGCAGCTTAGATGGGGAAACGCAAGAGACCCAGTACTTC. Protein: CASSLDGETQETQYF.

This clonotype was seen at least ten times. The chain links TRBV2 to TRBJ2-3, with 8 bases fitting TRBD2. In germline, CDR1 is SNHLY, CDR2 FYNNEI. The trim removed 5 bases at V and 4 bases at J, leaving 14 bases unmatched. The CDR3 runs 17 residues. CDR3 in amino acids: CASSPLGKRETPDTQYF. The CDR3 DNA reads as TGTGCCAGCAGTCCTCTGGGAAAGCGGGAGACGCCAGATACGCAGTATTTT.

This clonotype was seen many times. The chain has TRBV6-1 and TRBJ1-1; D unresolved. The CDR3 covers 14 residues. The V gene's germline CDR1 is MNHNS and CDR2 SASEGT. Trimming removed 6 bases from V and 3 bases from J, with 14 bases in between. CDR3 in DNA: TGTGCCAGCAGGGACGCTACTGGATACACTGAAGCTTTCTTT. It is translated as CASRDATGYTEAFF.

The J gene is TRBJ2-7, the V gene TRBV6-2 or TRBV6-3; the D is unclear. This CDR3 region has 12 residues. Trimming took off 6 bases at V and 4 bases at J, with 10 bases between the two ends. CDR1 is MNHEY and CDR2 is SVGEGT in the germline V gene. The CDR3: CASSQTQYEQYF. CDR3 DNA: TGTGCCAGCAGCCAGACCCAATACGAGCAGTACTTC.

This clonotype was seen a handful of times. J is TRBJ1-3 and V is TRBV7-9; D gene ambiguous. This CDR3 contains 19 residues. Germline CDR1 SEHNR, CDR2 FQNEAQ (reference sequence). V was pared by 5 bases and J by 0 bases, with 23 bases between. The CDR3 loop is CASSPPRAGYDGSGNTIYF. The CDR3 DNA reads as TGTGCCAGCAGCCCACCCCGGGCGGGGTACGACGGCTCTGGAAACACCATATATTTT.

This rearrangement joins TRBV27 to TRBJ2-1; 8 bases match TRBD2. This CDR3 spans 14 amino acids. V gave up 6 bases and J gave up 10 bases; unmatched junction bases: 11. Germline V lookup: CDR1 MNHEY, CDR2 SMNVEV (reference sequence). CDR3 in DNA: TGTGCCAGCAGCTCCGGGACTAGTTCGTTCGAGCAGTTCTTC. Amino acid sequence: CASSSGTSSFEQFF.

This clonotype showed up many times. The chain recombines TRBV3-1 with TRBJ1-2; TRBD1 matches 8 bases. Germline trimming cut 6 bases from V and 4 bases from J; bases unmatched to any gene: 1. CDR3 length equals 12 residues. Germline V gives CDR1 LGHDT, CDR2 YNNKEL (reference sequence). DNA for the CDR3: TGTGCCAGCAGAGGGACAGGCTATGGCTACACCTTC. Its translation is CASRGTGYGYTF.

This clonotype has only a few counts. The chain uses TRBV20-1 and TRBJ2-5, with 12 positions matching TRBD2. Germline CDR1 reads DFQATT; CDR2 reads SNEGSKA (reference sequence). The CDR3 contains 15 residues. Trimming cost V 2 bases and J 5 bases; bases outside gene matches: 6. CDR3 coding DNA: TGCAGTGCTAGACGGACTAGCGGGAACGGTGAGACCCAGTACTTC. This codes for CSARRTSGNGETQYF.

Ten or more counts support this clonotype. The chain joins TRBV28 to TRBJ2-3; D not certain. The CDR3 extends over 13 amino acids. V lost 7 bases and J lost 2, with 10 bases in between. Germline V lookup: CDR1 MDHEN, CDR2 SYDVKM. In DNA, the CDR3 is TGTGCCAGCACGGGCCAGCTCACAGATACGCAGTATTTT. This encodes CASTGQLTDTQYF.

This clonotype appeared many times. J is TRBJ2-1 and V is TRBV9; 9 nucleotides align to TRBD1. The germline CDR1 and CDR2 sequences are SGDLS and YYNGEE. CDR3 size: 15 residues. Losses at the gene ends were 0 bases for V and 5 bases for J; bases not matched to a gene: 3. The CDR3 region is CASSVDGTGHNEQFF. In nucleotides, the CDR3 is TGTGCCAGCAGCGTAGACGGGACAGGGCACAATGAGCAGTTCTTC.

On this clonotype: A much larger clone lies one base from this, so it may be a read error. No conserved phenylalanine or tryptophan ends this CDR3, so it is likely a read error. The chain is built from TRBV10-1 and TRBJ1-1, with D perhaps matching TRBD1 (5 bases). V lost 6 bases and J 1 base, leaving 15 bases between the germline ends. CDR1 and CDR2 (germline): WNHNN, SYGVQD (reference sequence). The CDR3 is 15 residues long. CDR3 coding DNA: TGCGCCAGCAGGCGTGGAAGGGGAAAGAACACTGAAGCTTTCCTT. This codes for CASRRGRGKNTEAFL.

V gene TRBV10-3 combines with J gene TRBJ1-1, with 8 positions matching TRBD1. J lost 6 bases, V lost 11 bases, and 11 bases had no gene match. In germline, CDR1 is ENHRY, CDR2 SYGVKD. The CDR3 consists of 13 residues. This chain's CDR3 is CAGGSRGLPEAFF. In DNA, the CDR3 is TGTGCCGGCGGGAGCAGGGGGCTCCCTGAAGCTTTCTTT.

This clonotype was found many times. The chain carries TRBV29-1 and TRBJ1-4; D unresolved. Trimming removed 6 bases at V and 7 bases at J, with 12 bases between. CDR1 is SQVTM and CDR2 is ANQGSEA in the germline V gene. The CDR3 runs 12 residues. The CDR3 DNA sequence: TGCAGCGTAAGGACTGGTGGTGAAAAACTGTTTTTT. Its protein is CSVRTGGEKLFF.

A few counts support this clonotype. The chain couples TRBV3-1 to TRBJ2-1, with 9 nucleotides matching TRBD2. Losses at the gene ends were 4 bases for V and 5 bases for J; bases not matched to a gene: 15. Germline CDR1 reads LGHDT; CDR2 reads YNNKEL (reference sequence). The length of the CDR3 is 18 residues. This chain's CDR3 is CASSPRYSQRGADNEQFF. CDR3 DNA sequence: TGTGCCAGCAGCCCACGCTATAGCCAGCGGGGGGCGGACAATGAGCAGTTCTTC.

This clonotype was seen ten or more times. In nucleotides, the CDR3 is TGTGCCAGCAGCTTAGGCCGGGAGGCAGGGACTGAAGCTTTCTTT. Encoded protein: CASSLGREAGTEAFF. The rearrangement uses TRBV7-2 and TRBJ1-1; D perhaps matches TRBD1 (5 bases). Trimming stripped 1 base from V and 5 bases from J, with 14 bases between. The germline V gene has CDR1 SGHTA and CDR2 FQGNSA. This CDR3 spans 15 amino acids.

The V call is TRBV19, the J call TRBJ2-2, with D possibly being TRBD2 (5 bases). The CDR3 extends over 18 amino acids. With 3 bases removed from V and 0 bases from J, the gap between germline ends came to 17 bases. In germline, CDR1 is LNHDA, CDR2 SQIVND (reference sequence). The CDR3 reads CASSIAPFGVPNTGELFF. CDR3 nucleotides: TGTGCCAGTAGTATTGCCCCCTTCGGGGTTCCGAACACCGGGGAGCTGTTTTTT. The whole variable domain, remainder taken from reference TRBV19 and TRBJ2-2, is DGGITQSPKYLFRKEGQNVTLSCEQNLNHDAMYWYRQDPGQGLRLIYYSQIVNDFQKGDIAEGYSVSREKKESFPLTVTSAQKNPTAFYLCASSIAPFGVPNTGELFFGEGSRLTVL.

This clonotype was observed at least ten times. The chain is built from TRBV27 and TRBJ1-2; tentative D call: TRBD1 (6 bases). This CDR3 spans 15 amino acids. V was pared by 4 bases and J by 4 bases, with 16 bases between. Germline values: CDR1 MNHEY, CDR2 SMNVEV (reference sequence). Written as DNA, the CDR3 is TGTGCCAGCAGTTCCCGACAGGCACGATTCTATGGCTACACCTTC. The encoded protein is CASSSRQARFYGYTF.

This clonotype has a count of ten or more. The rearrangement links TRBV7-9 to TRBJ2-3; no definite D call. CDR3 size: 17 residues. The V and J ends lost 1 base and 0 bases respectively, with 14 bases between them. CDR1 SEHNR and CDR2 FQNEAQ come from the germline V gene (reference sequence). The CDR3 spells CASSLGWDASSTDTQYF. CDR3 in DNA: TGTGCCAGCAGCTTAGGGTGGGATGCCTCTAGCACAGATACGCAGTATTTT.

The chain combines TRBV29-1 with TRBJ1-1; D call uncertain. V was shortened by 4 bases and J by 0 bases, with 6 bases between the two germline ends. The CDR3 loop spans 12 amino acids. Germline-derived CDR1 and CDR2 are SQVTM and ANQGSEA. CDR3 in DNA: TGCAGCGTTGGGACCCTGAACACTGAAGCTTTCTTT. It encodes CSVGTLNTEAFF.

This chain's CDR3 is CASSTGQGRTEAFF. DNA of the CDR3: TGTGCCAGTAGCACCGGACAGGGAAGGACTGAAGCTTTCTTT. The V call is TRBV19, the J call TRBJ1-1, with 8 bases lining up with TRBD1. The CDR3 loop spans 14 amino acids. V lost 6 bases to trimming and J lost 5 bases; unmatched junction nucleotides: 8. The V gene's germline CDR1 is LNHDA and CDR2 SQIVND (reference sequence).

The sample holds a few counts of this clonotype. The V gene is TRBV5-5, the J gene TRBJ1-4; 8 bases match TRBD1. Trimming took 4 bases from V and 7 from J; bases not matched to a gene: 9. Germline values: CDR1 SGHKS, CDR2 YYEKEE (reference sequence). The CDR3 has 15 amino acids. The CDR3 sequence: CASSPETGAGEKLFF. The CDR3 region has the DNA TGTGCCAGCAGCCCGGAGACAGGGGCGGGTGAAAAACTGTTTTTT.

The chain is built from TRBV15 and TRBJ2-6, with D perhaps given as TRBD1 or TRBD2 (6 bases each). CDR1 and CDR2 (germline): LNHNV, YYDKDF (reference sequence). This CDR3 contains 17 residues. V was pared by 1 base and J by 2 bases, with 12 bases between. The DNA of the CDR3 is TGTGCCACCAGCAGAGGGGGGGCGCTGACTGGGGCCAACGTCCTGACTTTC. Protein: CATSRGGALTGANVLTF.

V and J are TRBV12-3 or TRBV12-4 and TRBJ2-1; 8 bases align to TRBD2. The CDR3 contains 16 residues. Trimming took 6 bases from V and 6 from J; bases not matched to a gene: 13. CDR3 DNA: TGTGCCAGCAGACCGAATAGCGGGATCGGAGTCAATGAGCAGTTCTTC. It specifies CASRPNSGIGVNEQFF.